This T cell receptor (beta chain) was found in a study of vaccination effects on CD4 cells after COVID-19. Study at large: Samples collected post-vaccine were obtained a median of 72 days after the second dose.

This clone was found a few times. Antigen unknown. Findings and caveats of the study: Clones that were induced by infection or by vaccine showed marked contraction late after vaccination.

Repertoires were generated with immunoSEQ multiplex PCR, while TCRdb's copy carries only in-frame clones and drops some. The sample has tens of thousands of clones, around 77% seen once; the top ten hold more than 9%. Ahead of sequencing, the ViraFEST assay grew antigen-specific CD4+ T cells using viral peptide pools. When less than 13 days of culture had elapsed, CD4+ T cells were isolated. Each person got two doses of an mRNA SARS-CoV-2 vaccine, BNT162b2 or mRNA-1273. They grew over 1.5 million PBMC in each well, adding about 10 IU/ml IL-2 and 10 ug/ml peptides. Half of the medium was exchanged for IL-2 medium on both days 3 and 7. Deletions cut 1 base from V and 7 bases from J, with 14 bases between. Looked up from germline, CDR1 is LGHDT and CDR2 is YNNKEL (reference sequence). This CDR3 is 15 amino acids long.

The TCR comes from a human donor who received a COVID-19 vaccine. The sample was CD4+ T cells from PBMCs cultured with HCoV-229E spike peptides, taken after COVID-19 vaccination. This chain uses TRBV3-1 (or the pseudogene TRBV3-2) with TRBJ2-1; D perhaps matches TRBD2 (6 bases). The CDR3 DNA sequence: TGTGCCAGCAGCCAAGCTGGGCTAGCGAATAATGAGCAGTTCTTC. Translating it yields CASSQAGLANNEQFF.